This paragraph reports one TCR beta chain. As yet, its antigen is unknown. No cell sorting was done before RNA was extracted from the tissue. Newly diagnosed lung cancer patients had thoracic surgery in China, August–November 2014, without prior chemotherapy. The library came from three nested PCR rounds adapted from ARM-PCR protocols. MiXCR, run by TCRdb on the multiplex PCR reads, gives a single entry per CDR3 protein. The table includes more than 120,000 distinct CDR3 sequences, roughly 70% detected once. The sample comes from a study of tumor and adjacent non-tumor tissue in lung cancer. Study in general: Each sample yielded 4 million to 5 million productive TCRbeta reads on average.

The CDR3 covers 13 residues. V dropped 9 bases and J dropped 11 bases, with 22 bases sitting between them. CDR1 is SGHNT and CDR2 is YENEEA in the germline V gene. Study observations and caveats: Significantly higher TCR diversity was found in tumor than normal lung. Shorter survival was associated with higher TCR diversity in tumors.

The TCR originated in a man between 60 and 75 years old with small cell lung cancer. J is TRBJ1-1 and V is TRBV11-3; D is undetermined. Specimen: lung tumor tissue. The CDR3 spells CARNIEGGIAAFF. The CDR3 nucleotides are TGTGCCAGAAACATAGAAGGTGGCATTGCGGCTTTCTTT.